A selection of T cell receptor beta chains follows, all from one sample in a study of blood T cell repertoires in COVID-19. Produced via immunoSEQ multiplex PCR; TCRdb's table is partial and in-frame only. The table lists approximately 390,000 clones, nearly 90% of them singletons. Sequencing used peripheral blood. The source is a man aged 18 to 29 with active or convalescent COVID-19. Both conserved end residues are part of each CDR3. D genes are given only for firm matches. Not all rows give a size; the values are once, few, many and, for expanded clones, a class.

15,TRBD1,-,TRBJ1-4,TRBV2,TGTGCCAGCTCCACCTCGCGGACAGGGGGTGACAAACTGTTTTTT,CASSTSRTGGDKLFF
13,-,-,TRBJ1-1,TRBV28,TGTGCCAGCAGTTTAGAAGGAGTACCTGAAGCTTTCTTT,CASSLEGVPEAFF
13,-,-,TRBJ2-1,TRBV2,TGTGCCAGCGAGACGCTCCAGGGACAAGAGCAGTTCTTC,CASETLQGQEQFF
16,TRBD2,few,TRBJ2-3,TRBV28,TGTGCCAGCAGTTTAAGGCTACTAGCGGGGGGAGATACGCAGTATTTT,CASSLRLLAGGDTQYF
16,TRBD2,-,TRBJ2-1,TRBV4-1,TGCGCCAGCAGCCAATTGCCTAGCGGGAGTGCCTATGAGCAGTTCTTC,CASSQLPSGSAYEQFF
17,TRBD2,-,TRBJ2-1,TRBV19,TGTGCCAGTACCATGATTGGGGGGGAGAGGTCCTACAATGAGCAGTTCTTC,CASTMIGGERSYNEQFF
14,-,-,TRBJ1-2,TRBV27,TGTGCCAGCAGTTTGGGGGGGCTTCCTTATGGCTACACCTTC,CASSLGGLPYGYTF
17,TRBD2,once,TRBJ2-3,TRBV3-1/TRBV3-2,TGTGCCAGCAGCCATGGGACTAGCGGGGGCACAATTAATACGCAGTATTTT,CASSHGTSGGTINTQYF
13,-,-,TRBJ1-6,TRBV12-5,TGTGCTAGTGGTTTGCGGGTTGGTTCACCCCTCCACTTT,CASGLRVGSPLHF
17,TRBD2,-,TRBJ2-1,TRBV28,TGTGCCAGCAGAGGGGCTAGCGGGAGGAGCTCCTACAATGAGCAGTTCTTC,CASRGASGRSSYNEQFF
15,TRBD1,-,TRBJ2-7,TRBV7-2,TGTGCCAGCAGCTTAGTTGGGACAGCATCCTACGAGCAGTACTTC,CASSLVGTASYEQYF
18,-,-,TRBJ1-2,TRBV21-1,TGTGCCAGCAGCCTGGCGGGGCAGATTCCCTTTTCTAACTATGGCTACACCTTC,CASSLAGQIPFSNYGYTF
11,-,-,TRBJ2-5,TRBV12-3/TRBV12-4,TGTGCCAGCGGCCCCCAAGAGACCCAGTACTTC,CASGPQETQYF
17,TRBD2,-,TRBJ2-1,TRBV7-2,TGTGCCAGCAGCTTCACGGGGGGGAAGGGAGCCTACAATGAGCAGTTCTTC,CASSFTGGKGAYNEQFF
15,-,few,TRBJ2-1,TRBV9,TGTGCCAGCAGCAGACAGTGGAGCTCCTACAATGAGCAGTTCTTC,CASSRQWSSYNEQFF
15,-,-,TRBJ2-3,TRBV24-1,TGTGCCACCAGTGGCCCCCCAGCGGCAACAGATACGCAGTATTTT,CATSGPPAATDTQYF
14,TRBD1,-,TRBJ1-2,TRBV5-8,TGTGCCAGCAGGCGACGGACAGGGGACTATGGCTACACCTTC,CASRRRTGDYGYTF
13,-,-,TRBJ2-5,TRBV9,TGTGCCAGCAGCGTAGACCCCGCAGGGTCACAGTACTTC,CASSVDPAGSQYF
12,-,-,TRBJ1-1,TRBV6-5,TGTGCCAGCAGTTACTTCCCCCATGAAGCTTTCTTT,CASSYFPHEAFF
14,TRBD2,-,TRBJ2-1,TRBV15,TGTGCCACCAGCAAACTAGCGGGACTCGTTGAGCAGTTCTTC,CATSKLAGLVEQFF
15,TRBD1,-,TRBJ2-7,TRBV7-8,TGTGCCAGCAGCTTAGTGGGCAGGGGGCTTGCCGAGCAGTACTTC,CASSLVGRGLAEQYF
14,TRBD2,-,TRBJ2-3,TRBV7-2,TGTGCCAGCAGCCCCGGGACTAGGTCAGATACGCAGTATTTT,CASSPGTRSDTQYF
13,-,-,TRBJ1-1,TRBV6-6,TGTGCCAGCAGTTACTCTCGGTCGGGTGAAGCTTTCTTT,CASSYSRSGEAFF
13,-,-,TRBJ1-2,TRBV12-3/TRBV12-4,TGTGCCAGCAGTTTGGTGTCGGGAAACGGCTACACCTTC,CASSLVSGNGYTF
12,-,-,TRBJ2-7,TRBV29-1,TGCAGCGCCCGATTAGGGACATACGAGCAGTACTTC,CSARLGTYEQYF
13,TRBD1,-,TRBJ2-5,TRBV12-3/TRBV12-4,TGTGCCAGCAGGAGGACAGGGCGAGAGACCCAGTACTTC,CASRRTGRETQYF
15,TRBD1,-,TRBJ1-3,TRBV27,TGTGCCAGCAGTCCCGGGACAGGGAGAGGAAACACCATATATTTT,CASSPGTGRGNTIYF
13,-,-,TRBJ1-1,TRBV27,TGTGCCAGCAGTCTTAACCAGGGTTTTCAAGCTTTCTTT,CASSLNQGFQAFF
14,-,-,TRBJ2-7,TRBV5-1,TGCGCCAGCAGCTTAATCGGGACAAAGTACGAGCAGTACTTC,CASSLIGTKYEQYF
14,-,-,TRBJ2-3,TRBV5-1,TGCGCCAGCAGCCCAGCAGGAAACACAGATACGCAGTATTTT,CASSPAGNTDTQYF
16,TRBD2,-,TRBJ2-3,TRBV7-3,TGTGCCAGCAGCCCGGGTCCCGGGGGGGCGAGAGATACGCAGTATTTT,CASSPGPGGARDTQYF
14,-,-,TRBJ1-2,TRBV7-8,TGTGCCAGCAGCTTAGCGAGACATCTCTATGGCTACACCTTC,CASSLARHLYGYTF
15,TRBD1,-,TRBJ1-1,TRBV30,TGTGCCTGGAGTCCGGGGACAGGCTGGGACACTGAAGCTTTCTTT,CAWSPGTGWDTEAFF
16,TRBD2,-,TRBJ2-1,TRBV4-2,TGTGCCAGCAGCCAAGCTAGCGGGGGGGGCTACAATGAGCAGTTCTTC,CASSQASGGGYNEQFF
13,-,once,TRBJ1-1,TRBV12-3/TRBV12-4,TGTGCCAGCAGTTTACTAAGGAACACTGAAGCTTTCTTT,CASSLLRNTEAFF
12,-,once,TRBJ1-5,TRBV7-2,TGTGCCAGCAGCTCTTACAATCAGCCCCAGCATTTT,CASSSYNQPQHF
16,-,-,TRBJ2-7,TRBV11-2,TGTGCCAGCAGCCGCAAAATGGCGGGGATTGCCTACGAGCAGTACTTC,CASSRKMAGIAYEQYF
18,-,-,TRBJ2-6,TRBV7-3,TGTGCCAGCAGCGCCACACGGGAGAGCAGAACAGGGGCCAACGTCCTGACTTTC,CASSATRESRTGANVLTF
13,-,-,TRBJ1-2,TRBV19,TGTGCCAGTAACGTTGGGGGGAACTATGGCTACACCTTC,CASNVGGNYGYTF
15,TRBD2,-,TRBJ2-5,TRBV19,TGTGCCAGTAGTGAGACTAGCGGAGGGGGGGAGACCCAGTACTTC,CASSETSGGGETQYF
14,TRBD1,-,TRBJ1-6,TRBV19,TGTGCCAGTAGTAAACAGGGGCGCGATTCACCCCTCCACTTT,CASSKQGRDSPLHF
14,-,-,TRBJ2-7,TRBV6-5,TGTGCCAGCACCCGTGGGGGGTTGGGATACGAGCAGTACTTC,CASTRGGLGYEQYF
20,TRBD2,-,TRBJ2-3,TRBV24-1,TGTGCCACCAGTGATTTGCAAAGCGATGCGGGAGCTACTAGCACAGATACGCAGTATTTT,CATSDLQSDAGATSTDTQYF
14,-,-,TRBJ1-2,TRBV28,TGTGCCAGCAGTTTCAGGGAAGGATGGGGTGGCTACACCTTC,CASSFREGWGGYTF
15,-,-,TRBJ2-3,TRBV10-2,TGCGCCAGCAGTGAGTGGGGGACTAGCACAGATACGCAGTATTTT,CASSEWGTSTDTQYF
14,TRBD1,-,TRBJ2-7,TRBV2,TGTGCCAGCAGTGAAGTTGGACAGGGCTACGAGCAGTACTTC,CASSEVGQGYEQYF
15,TRBD1,-,TRBJ1-2,TRBV7-3,TGTGCCAGCAGCGCTGGGACAGGGGGTAGCTATGGCTACACCTTC,CASSAGTGGSYGYTF
13,-,once,TRBJ1-6,TRBV27,TGTGCCAGCAGCAACAGACAGTATTCACCCCTCCACTTT,CASSNRQYSPLHF
15,TRBD1,-,TRBJ1-2,TRBV6-5,TGTGCCAGCAGGTACAACAGGGACAGCGACTATGGCTACACCTTC,CASRYNRDSDYGYTF
15,-,-,TRBJ1-2,TRBV28,TGTGCCAGCAGTTTTGACAGGCTCCCTAACTATGGCTACACCTTC,CASSFDRLPNYGYTF
15,-,-,TRBJ1-5,TRBV4-2,TGTGCCAGCAGCCAAGTTTGGACTGCAAATCAGCCCCAGCATTTT,CASSQVWTANQPQHF
14,TRBD1,once,TRBJ1-1,TRBV10-2,TGCGCCAGCAGACAGGACAGGGCGAACACTGAAGCTTTCTTT,CASRQDRANTEAFF
16,-,-,TRBJ2-6,TRBV6-5,TGTGCCAGCAGTTACTCGGAGAGCTCTGGGGCCAACGTGCTGACTTTC,CASSYSESSGANVLTF
16,TRBD2,-,TRBJ2-3,TRBV7-3,TGTGCCAGCAGCCCCGGGGGAGGGAAGGGGACAGATACGCAGTATTTT,CASSPGGGKGTDTQYF